One sample yielded the 20 T cell receptor beta chains listed below, sequenced in a study of cytomegalovirus exposure and HLA in healthy donors (TCRdb year 2017). Receptors were amplified or captured by the immunoSEQ multiplex PCR assay. For the multiplex PCR, a mixture combining 60 forward primers for TCR Vbeta segments and 13 reverse primers for TCR Jbeta segments was used. TCRdb carries this immuneACCESS record with in-frame sequences only. Its versions omit some clonotypes, under half of them owing to an unresolved V gene in the studies checked, with the rest unexplained. For this sample the table gives 100,000 to 150,000 clones, of which 80% were detected only once. 0.95% to 1.5% of the sample is in the top ten clones. Sequencing was carried out using PBMCs. Receptor source: a female donor in good health and CMV-seronegative.

V usage is TRBV19 and J usage is TRBJ2-3, with 8 bases that match TRBD2. The CDR3 runs 15 residues. J lost 0 bases, V lost 4 bases, and 3 bases had no gene match. The germline CDR1 and CDR2 sequences are LNHDA and SQIVND (reference sequence). CDR3 sequence (DNA): TGTGCCAGTAGTACAAAGCGGGGGAGCACAGATACGCAGTATTTT. Its translation is CASSTKRGSTDTQYF.

V and J are TRBV11-3 and TRBJ2-2; 8 bases align to TRBD2. CDR3 length equals 15 residues. The V segment lost 4 bases and the J segment 4 bases; nucleotides outside the gene matches: 5. Germline assignment: CDR1 SGHNT and CDR2 YENEEA. CDR3 coding DNA: TGTGCCAGCAGCTCCCGGGGGGGCCTCACCGGGGAGCTGTTTTTT. This codes for CASSSRGGLTGELFF.

This chain joins TRBV6-5 and TRBJ2-7; the match to TRBD2 covers 10 bases. V lost 5 bases and J lost 5; bases outside the gene matches: 3. This CDR3 region has 13 residues. The germline gives CDR1 MNHEY, CDR2 SVGAGI. The CDR3 sequence: CASSGTSDHEQYF. The DNA of the CDR3 is TGTGCCAGCAGTGGGACTAGCGACCACGAGCAGTACTTC.

DNA for the CDR3: TGCGCCAGCAGCCGGACAGGGGGCGCCTACGAGCAGTACTTC. It specifies CASSRTGGAYEQYF. The chain carries TRBV4-1 and TRBJ2-7; 11 nucleotides line up with TRBD1. The J segment lost 2 bases and the V segment lost 4 bases, leaving 1 base of the junction unmatched. The CDR3 consists of 14 residues. Germline CDR1 reads MGHRA; CDR2 reads YSYEKL.

The V call is TRBV7-2, the J call TRBJ2-7; D unclear. Germline V gene lookup returns CDR1 SGHTA and CDR2 FQGNSA. Trimming left V 3 bases short and J 4 bases short, with 10 bases between. CDR3 length: 13 residues. In nucleotides, the CDR3 is TGTGCCAGCAGCTTTAGGCCCGGGTACGAGCAGTACTTC. It encodes CASSFRPGYEQYF. Variable domain in full (rest from reference TRBV7-2 and TRBJ2-7): GAGVSQSPSNKVTEKGKDVELRCDPISGHTALYWYRQSLGQGLEFLIYFQGNSAPDKSGLPSDRFSAERTGGSVSTLTIQRTQQEDSAVYLCASSFRPGYEQYFGPGTRLTVT.

This chain links TRBV30 with TRBJ2-2, with D perhaps TRBD1 (6 bases). This CDR3 has 13 residues. V lost 4 bases, J lost 4 bases, and 10 bases lay in between. CDR1 GTSNPN and CDR2 SVGIG come from the germline V gene (reference sequence). The CDR3 spells CAWTTGTTGELFF. The CDR3 DNA reads TGTGCCTGGACTACAGGGACCACCGGGGAGCTGTTTTTT.

J is TRBJ1-6 and V is TRBV27; D is ambiguous. CDR3 length: 12 residues. V was cut by 5 bases and J by 7 bases, with 6 bases left in between. Germline CDR1 and CDR2: MNHEY and SMNVEV (reference sequence). In DNA form, the CDR3 reads TGTGCCAGCAGTGGAGAGAATTCACCCCTCCACTTT. Translating gives CASSGENSPLHF.

The chain has TRBV5-4 and TRBJ1-6; TRBD1 is a possible D gene (5 bases). The V end lost 2 bases, the J end lost 7 bases, and 10 bases lay between the germline ends. The CDR3 is 14 amino acids. Germline V lookup: CDR1 SGHNT, CDR2 YYREEE (reference sequence). CDR3 region: CASSLGVGNSPLHF. The DNA of the CDR3 is TGTGCCAGCAGCTTAGGGGTTGGGAATTCACCCCTCCACTTT.

The chain's CDR3 is CASSLDRGYEQYF. CDR3 DNA: TGTGCCAGCAGTCTTGACAGGGGGTACGAGCAGTACTTC. The chain joins TRBV6-5 to TRBJ2-7; 9 positions match TRBD1. The germline gives CDR1 MNHEY, CDR2 SVGAGI. The CDR3 sequence is 13 residues long. After removal of 5 bases from V and 4 bases from J, the junction contained 3 bases not matched to a gene.

The chain recombines TRBV19 with TRBJ2-3; TRBD2 agrees at 7 bases. The CDR3 is 14 amino acids. Germline V gene sequence: CDR1 LNHDA, CDR2 SQIVND (reference sequence). The V gene end was trimmed by 7 bases and the J gene end by 2 bases; junction bases not matched to a gene: 6. The CDR3 sequence: CASIERGPTDTQYF. CDR3 nucleotides: TGTGCCAGTATTGAGCGGGGCCCCACAGATACGCAGTATTTT.

V is TRBV5-1 and J is TRBJ2-7; 9 bases line up with TRBD2. The CDR3 runs 15 residues. The germline CDR1 and CDR2 sequences are SGHRS and YFSETQ. The V gene end was trimmed by 0 bases and the J gene end by 5 bases; junction bases not matched to a gene: 6. The CDR3 is CASSLALAGINEQYF. DNA of the CDR3: TGCGCCAGCAGCTTGGCCCTAGCGGGAATCAACGAGCAGTACTTC.

The rearrangement uses TRBV7-9 and TRBJ2-5, with unresolved D. The J call is in doubt because the DNA end fits TRBJ2-7 better. The CDR3 consists of 19 residues. The V gene's germline CDR1 is SEHNR and CDR2 FQNEAQ (reference sequence). CDR3 sequence (DNA): TGTGCCAGCAGCCCATCGAGACCTCGATTAGCCGATAGCTCCTACGAGCAGTACTTC. Encoded protein: CASSPSRPRLADSSYEQYF.

There are a few counts of this clone. The rearrangement joins TRBV2 to TRBJ2-4; 8 positions match TRBD1. V trimming: 4 bases; J trimming: 8 bases; junction bases outside the gene matches: 13. CDR3 size: 16 residues. Germline CDR1 is SNHLY and CDR2 is FYNNEI. In nucleotides, the CDR3 is TGTGCCAGCAGTGGAATCGCCCCGACAGGGGCTGACATTCAGTACTTC. It translates to CASSGIAPTGADIQYF. Full variable domain (rest looked up from reference TRBV2 and TRBJ2-4): EPEVTQTPSHQVTQMGQEVILRCVPISNHLYFYWYRQILGQKVEFLVSFYNNEISEKSEIFDDQFSVERPDGSNFTLKIRSTKLEDSAMYFCASSGIAPTGADIQYFGAGTRLSVL.

The chain joins TRBV29-1 to TRBJ2-5; 11 nucleotides line up with TRBD1. CDR3 length equals 14 residues. In germline, CDR1 is SQVTM, CDR2 ANQGSEA. J was trimmed by 2 bases and V by 7 bases; bases with no gene match: 6. The DNA for the CDR3 is TGCAGCGCCCGGGACAGGGGGAAACAAGAGACCCAGTACTTC. This codes for CSARDRGKQETQYF.

V gene TRBV27 combines with J gene TRBJ2-3; D gene ambiguous. Trimming pared 2 bases from V and 0 bases from J, leaving 9 bases between. CDR1 is MNHEY, CDR2 SMNVEV, per germline (reference sequence). The CDR3 is 15 residues long. CDR3 sequence reads: CASSLGSASTDTQYF. CDR3 nucleotide sequence: TGTGCCAGCAGTTTAGGCAGTGCTAGCACAGATACGCAGTATTTT.

About this clone: One junction end disagrees with the germline gene, perhaps due to a read error. The chain uses TRBV15 and TRBJ2-4; 9 positions agree with TRBD2. The germline V gene encodes CDR1 LNHNV and CDR2 YYDKDF (reference sequence). The CDR3 sequence is 15 residues long. The DNA of the CDR3 is TGTGCCACCAGCATCTACATAGCGGGAGAAAACAGTCAGTACTTC. Translation: CATSIYIAGENSQYF.

The sample holds one count of this clone. This chain uses TRBV7-9 with TRBJ1-1; 7 bases fit TRBD1. V dropped 1 base and J dropped 5; count of bases not matched to a gene: 4. The length of the CDR3 is 14 residues. CDR1 and CDR2 (germline): SEHNR, FQNEAQ (reference sequence). The DNA of the CDR3 is TGTGCCAGCAGCTTAGAAGGGGGCGAGACTGAAGCTTTCTTT. This sequence encodes CASSLEGGETEAFF.

The J gene is TRBJ2-5, the V gene TRBV7-9, with D perhaps TRBD2 (5 bases). The J call may be wrong; the DNA end is better matched by TRBJ2-7. The CDR3 sequence is 16 residues long. The V gene's germline CDR1 is SEHNR and CDR2 FQNEAQ (reference sequence). This CDR3 reads CASSEGKGKGSYEQYF. CDR3 nucleotides: TGTGCCAGCAGCGAGGGCAAGGGAAAGGGTTCCTACGAGCAGTACTTC.

This clone occurred a few times. This sequence joins TRBV6-4 and TRBJ2-3, with D perhaps TRBD1 (6 bases). Germline V CDR1 and CDR2: MRHNA, SNTAGT. The CDR3 extends over 14 amino acids. V lost 2 bases to trimming and J lost 8 bases, with 14 bases between them. The CDR3 DNA reads TGTGCCAGCAGTGACAGGGGGACGGGCGGTACGCAGTATTTT. Residues: CASSDRGTGGTQYF.

This chain uses TRBV5-1 with TRBJ2-3; 9 bases are shared with TRBD2. In germline, CDR1 is SGHRS, CDR2 YFSETQ. V shed 3 bases, J shed 1 base, and the junction held 6 bases outside the gene matches. This CDR3 spans 16 amino acids. The CDR3 DNA sequence: TGCGCCAGCAGCTCTAACGCGGGGGGGGGCACAGATACGCAGTATTTT. It specifies CASSSNAGGGTDTQYF.